This TCR beta chain was recorded in a study of identical twins (TCRdb year 2016). In terms of the full investigation: To test whether fetal clonotypes persist, the study used deep sequencing on TCR alpha and beta repertoires from monozygotic twins, unrelated adults of various ages, and cord blood. To rule out contamination, the twin experiments were replicated at different times with different library preparation protocols. Study-level results and caveats: Compared with coincidental sharing between unrelated individuals, an excess of low generation-probability sequences was observed among out-of-frame TCR alpha sequences shared between twins. In monozygotic twins, recombination models systematically underestimated out-of-frame TCR alpha sharing, but the models matched the sharing seen between unrelated individuals. A weaker excess of twin sharing was found in beta out-of-frame sequences because the signal-to-noise ratio was lowered by fewer shared sequences. Zero-insertion analyses could be partly confounded by invariant T cells such as MAIT and iNKT, although diverse VJ usage argued against such confounding for most clonotypes. Fewer insertions were carried by abundant cord blood beta clonotypes; a weaker similar trend was observed in young adult naive repertoires, while no such trend was observed in memory repertoires. Conclusions relied on cross-sectional statistical analysis, since the same donors could not be followed over many years.

The CDR3 runs 14 residues from the cysteine to the phenylalanine. Kept here is only the CDR3 DNA, which spans 42 bases and is read in frame from base 1. V is reduced by 6 bases and J by 6 bases, leaving a spacing of 17 bases between them. Note on this clonotype: No cognate antigen has been identified for it. No qualities accompany the bases; no much larger clone lies one base away.

The library was generated by 5' RACE. Data came from an Illumina HiSeq 2000. A universal primer binding site was introduced by template switching, and a unique molecular identifier was present in the final cDNA, enabling accurate counting of TCR cDNA molecules. Specific primers in the conserved constant-segment region were used to synthesize first-strand cDNA for the TCR alpha and beta chains. Each cDNA library was double barcoded, with a SMART-Mk sample barcode plus Illumina barcodes, to control for contamination. TruSeq adapter sequences, together with Illumina sample barcodes, were added in two successive PCR steps. The Illumina HiSeq platform was used with custom primers to sequence TCR alpha and beta cDNA libraries. The authors' pipeline ran thus. Raw reads were processed with MiGEC to extract unique molecular identifiers, and MiXCR was used to determine CDR3 positions. Recombination models were inferred per individual with the repgenHMM and IGoR tools using an EM algorithm. Shared clonotypes were analyzed with the tcR package in R, and sharing was normalized by the product of cloneset sizes. To study raw recombination free of thymic and clonal selection effects, out-of-frame nonproductive sequences were analyzed. The public reads were run again by TCRdb, first through fastp at Q25 and then through MiXCR, and only productive beta chains were kept. A single entry per CDR3 protein holds the most common genes and DNA from its merged rows. The V and J calls follow TCRdb's processing rather than the paper's. The sample data list 1.5 million to 2 million distinct CDR3 sequences, and about 30% of these were observed just once. Clones ranked in the top ten supply over 0.25% of the sample.

All donors were healthy Caucasians. The chain joins TRBV12-3 or TRBV12-4 to TRBJ1-1, with TRBD1 as a weak D call on 6 bases. Sequenced input: cord blood. This receptor was taken from a newborn girl in good health. The DNA sequence is as follows: TGTGCCAGCAGGCACTCCCGGGGGGGCGCTGAAGCTTTCTTT. Its amino acids are CASRHSRGGAEAFF.